This T cell receptor beta chain is from a study of CD8+ T cells in alopecia areata. The wider study: Percent of scalp involved defined treated patients' severity scores.

The V and J ends lost 7 bases and 1 base respectively, with 16 bases between them. CDR3 length: 14 residues. The germline V gene encodes CDR1 SQVTM and CDR2 ANQGSEA. Described treatment: oral pan-JAK inhibitor, 5-10 mg twice daily. This clone turned up a few times. Sequencing used cDNA as its template, made by extracting RNA and reverse transcribing it. Only in-frame clones appear in the TCRdb table, and some are missing; sequencing was by immunoSEQ multiplex PCR. The sample records about 220,000 clones, approximately 57% being singletons. The sequencing used CD4+ T cells sorted from blood, collected at week 4, from a patient treated with tofacitinib. This TCR came from a human donor with alopecia areata. This rearrangement joins TRBV29-1 to TRBJ1-1; D is perhaps TRBD1 (6 bases). The CDR3 spells CSALGGTSNTEAFF. The CDR3 nucleotides are TGCAGCGCTCTCGGGGGGACATCGAACACTGAAGCTTTCTTT.